The sequence of this TCR beta chain was determined in a study of TIL therapy for anti-PD-1-resistant metastatic lung cancer (dated by TCRdb to about 2021). With respect to the entire study: Before any PD-1/PD-L1 blockade was given, tumors were harvested, nivolumab was then administered, and patients who progressed went on to receive lymphodepletion, an infusion of expanded TIL, and IL-2. T cell receptor beta sequencing of tumor and peripheral blood was used to follow clonotypes across the tumor, the expanded TIL product and serial blood samples. Most of the cohort had lung adenocarcinoma, several tumors were EGFR-mutant and two were ALK-rearranged, and half of the patients were current or former smokers. A median age of approximately 55 years (range about 35-80) and a median tumor PD-L1 proportion score of 4.5% to 6.5% were recorded among enrolled patients. Across the cohort, whole-exome sequencing showed a median non-synonymous tumor mutation burden of 1.5 mutations per megabase. Overall study results and their limits: The study protocol defined all tumor marker inferences as exploratory. Clonotypes from the infused TIL partially replaced the baseline peripheral repertoire and then declined over months, and persistence showed no apparent association with response. Because the cohort was highly selected, with more treatment-naive, never-smoker and oncogene-addicted patients than is typical, generalizability is limited.

Reading the label with the study, this specimen's time point is: pre-treatment sample, taken before nivolumab and TIL therapy. Between October 2017 and January 2020, a dual-center phase I trial enrolled adults who had stage 4 NSCLC. The samples were obtained from a phase I trial that was single-arm and open-label and tested tumor-infiltrating lymphocyte therapy combined with nivolumab in advanced non-small cell lung cancer. Blood mononuclear cells were isolated from EDTA tubes by Ficoll gradient and were snap-frozen as pellets, and DNA was extracted with a Qiagen mini-prep kit. The CDR3 numbers 13 residues from cysteine through phenylalanine. Of all the DNA, just the CDR3 is kept, 39 bases in frame from base 1. Relative to germline, V is 2 bases shorter and J is 11 bases shorter, with 10 bases between their ends. Reading the germline V gene gives CDR1 MNHEY and CDR2 SVGAGI. Comments on this clone: It has no known antigen specificity. Base qualities are not recorded, but no much larger clone differs from it by a single base.

The immunoSEQ v3 hsTCRB kit was used to amplify TCR beta CDR3 regions from genomic DNA through bias-controlled multiplex PCR. An Illumina NextSeq 500 was used to sequence the TCR libraries, reaching roughly 1.9 million read pairs at survey level or 5-6 million at deep level. From the authors' description of their analysis: V, D and J genes were assigned, non-productive sequences were removed, and clonality was reported by immunoSEQ Analyzer software. To compare repertoires between infused TIL and blood, productive Simpson clonality was used along with the Morisita overlap index of productive TRB rearrangements. The absolute count of a clonotype in blood was estimated by multiplying the lymphocyte count by the CD3+ fraction and by the productive frequency of the clone. TCRdb limited this immuneACCESS table to in-frame rearrangements with V and J called. A share of clones is missing; checked studies link under half to unresolved V genes, and the rest is unexplained. V and J calls and clone size follow that table, whereas D and trimming were derived from the DNA. The sample includes 20,000 to 25,000 clones, with around 79% observed a single time. Roughly 7.3% of the sample is held by the ten biggest clonotypes.

This clonotype originated in a person aged 25 to 80 with non-small cell lung cancer. Sample: blood, taken at baseline. The rearranged segments are TRBV6-5 and TRBJ1-6; the D gene cannot be named for sure. In nucleotide form, the sequence is TGTGCCAGCAGTTACAGTTACATGGCACCCCTCCACTTT. Its coded protein is CASSYSYMAPLHF.